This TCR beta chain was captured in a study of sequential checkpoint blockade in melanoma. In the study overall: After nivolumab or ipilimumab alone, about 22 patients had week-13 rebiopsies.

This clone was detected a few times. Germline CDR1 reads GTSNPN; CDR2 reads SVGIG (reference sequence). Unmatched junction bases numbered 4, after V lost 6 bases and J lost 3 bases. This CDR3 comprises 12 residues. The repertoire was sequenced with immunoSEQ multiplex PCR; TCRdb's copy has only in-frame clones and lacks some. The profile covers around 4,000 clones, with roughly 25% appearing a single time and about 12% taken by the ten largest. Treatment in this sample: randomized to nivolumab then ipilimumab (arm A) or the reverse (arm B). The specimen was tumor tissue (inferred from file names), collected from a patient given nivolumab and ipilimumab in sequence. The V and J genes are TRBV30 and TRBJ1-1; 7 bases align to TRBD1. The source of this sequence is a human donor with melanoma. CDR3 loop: CACDRVYTEAFF. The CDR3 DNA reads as TGTGCCTGCGACAGGGTTTACACTGAAGCTTTCTTT.